The T cell receptor (beta chain) described here comes from a study of Ad26.COV2.S vaccination and SARS-CoV-2 variants. The wider study: A participant enrolled in the COV1001 Ad26.COV2.S trial arm provided the sample.

Treatment in this sample: around 19 received Ad26.COV2.S at low or high dose, single or two shots; a few received placebo; per-sample allocation not given. Sampling was done on day 63 after the first vaccine or placebo injection. Germline values: CDR1 MNHEY, CDR2 SVGAGI. The ends were cut back, 6 bases at V and 10 bases at J, with 15 bases in the middle. CDR3 length equals 13 residues. Here immunoSEQ multiplex PCR was the method, and the copy in TCRdb shows in-frame clones only, minus some. The data hold some 400,000 clones, with approximately 91% observed a single time. This chain connects TRBV6-5 to TRBJ1-4; maybe TRBD1 (5 bases). The receptor was derived from a person aged 18 to 65 who received the Ad26.COV2.S COVID-19 vaccine or a placebo. The sample consisted of peripheral blood, taken in a trial of Ad26.COV2.S vaccine versus placebo. This CDR3 is CASSRGQAGKLFF. CDR3 bases: TGTGCCAGCAGCCGGGGCCAGGCGGGAAAACTGTTTTTT.